These T cell receptor beta chains were read from a single sample in a study of control samples from healthy donors and cancer patients. Produced via immunoSEQ multiplex PCR; TCRdb's table is partial and in-frame only. Counted here are around 140,000 clones, 91% occurring once; the ten biggest clones make up less than 8.5%. The sequenced sample was blood. All receptors come from a man aged 18 to 35 in good health. Each CDR3 is given with its conserved first and last residue. A D gene is named only where the DNA matches it firmly. Some rows mark clone size as missing; the rest say once, few, many or name a class of expanded clone.

abundance,v_gene,j_gene,d_gene,CDR3nt,CDR3aa
-,TRBV28,TRBJ2-3,-,TGTGCCAGCATCCAGGGGGGTTTGGGAGCGACAGATACGCAGTATTTT,CASIQGGLGATDTQYF
-,TRBV11-2,TRBJ2-1,-,TGTGCCAGCAGCTGGGAGCGGGACAATGAGCAGTTCTTC,CASSWERDNEQFF
-,TRBV11-2,TRBJ2-6,-,TGTGCCAGCAGCTTTGGGGGTTCTGGGGCCAACGTCCTGACTTTC,CASSFGGSGANVLTF
-,TRBV27,TRBJ1-5,-,TGTGCCAGCAGTTTAGGGTCAGGGTACAATCAGCCCCAGCATTTT,CASSLGSGYNQPQHF
once,TRBV28,TRBJ1-2,-,TGTGCCAGCAGTTTCTCTTCAGGCCCTTCTTATGGCTACACCTTC,CASSFSSGPSYGYTF
-,TRBV5-6,TRBJ2-7,-,TGTGCCAGCAGCTCCCAGACTATCTCCTACGAGCAGTACTTC,CASSSQTISYEQYF
once,TRBV10-1,TRBJ1-1,TRBD1,TGCGCCAGCCCTCCTTGGGACAGGGGAGTGACTGAAGCTTTCTTT,CASPPWDRGVTEAFF
-,TRBV5-1,TRBJ2-7,-,TGCGCCAGCAGCTTGCCAGGGAGCTCCTACGAGCAGTACTTC,CASSLPGSSYEQYF
-,TRBV2,TRBJ2-3,-,TGTGCCAGCAGGGAACCCAGGAGCACAGATACGCAGTATTTT,CASREPRSTDTQYF
-,TRBV6-1,TRBJ1-2,-,TGTGCCAGCAGTGAATCCCTCGGGGGCTACACCTTC,CASSESLGGYTF
-,TRBV5-1,TRBJ2-7,TRBD1,TGCGCCAGCACCCCCAGGACAGGGGGCTTGAACGACGAGCAGTACTTC,CASTPRTGGLNDEQYF
once,TRBV3-1/TRBV3-2,TRBJ2-7,-,TGTGCCAGCAGCCCTCCCTACTCCTACGAGCAGTACTTC,CASSPPYSYEQYF
once,TRBV5-4,TRBJ1-6,TRBD1,TGTGCCAGCAGCTTGGGCGAGACAGGGGGCTGGTCACCCCTCCACTTT,CASSLGETGGWSPLHF
once,TRBV21-1,TRBJ2-1,-,TGTGCCAGCAGCAAATCGCTCGATGAGCAGTTCTTC,CASSKSLDEQFF
-,TRBV4-1,TRBJ2-5,TRBD1,TGCGCCAGCAGCCACCCGCAGGGGGCACAAGAGACCCAGTACTTC,CASSHPQGAQETQYF
-,TRBV6-4,TRBJ1-4,-,TGTGCCAGCAGGAGGGACCCGGGGGCTGAAAAACTGTTTTTT,CASRRDPGAEKLFF
-,TRBV7-9,TRBJ1-6,-,TGTGCCAGCAGCTTTTTAGGGGAATATTCACCCCTCCACTTT,CASSFLGEYSPLHF
-,TRBV7-2,TRBJ2-5,TRBD2,TGTGCCAGCAGCTTAGGGGCCCTAGCGGGGCGGGGAGAGACCCAGTACTTC,CASSLGALAGRGETQYF
-,TRBV19,TRBJ1-3,-,TGTGCCAGTAGAGCACGCCAAAGGGCTCCAGGAAACACCATATATTTT,CASRARQRAPGNTIYF
-,TRBV3-1/TRBV3-2,TRBJ2-2,-,TGTGCCAGCAGCCAAGTGGAGAACACCGGGGAGCTGTTTTTT,CASSQVENTGELFF
-,TRBV12-3/TRBV12-4,TRBJ2-6,-,TGTGCCAGCACTGGGGCCAACGTCCTGACTTTC,CASTGANVLTF
-,TRBV7-9,TRBJ1-1,-,TGTGCCAGCAGCTCACAGGTCGCGGTCACTGAAGCTTTCTTT,CASSSQVAVTEAFF
-,TRBV5-1,TRBJ2-7,TRBD2,TGCGCCAGCAGCTTTGGTAGCGGGGGGATAAACGAGCAGTACTTC,CASSFGSGGINEQYF
-,TRBV7-2,TRBJ2-7,-,TGTGCCAGCAGCTTAGCGGGGCCCCTCTCCTACGAGCAGTACTTC,CASSLAGPLSYEQYF
once,TRBV5-1,TRBJ1-4,-,TGCGCCAGCAGCTTGGAAGGCAGGGCTTGGGAAAAACTGTTTTTT,CASSLEGRAWEKLFF
-,TRBV4-2,TRBJ1-5,-,TGTGCCAGCAGCCCCGGGCATAGCAATCAGCCCCAGCATTTT,CASSPGHSNQPQHF